The clone carrying this T cell receptor (beta chain) has a handful of counts. This specimen belongs to a study of identical twins. CDR3 length: 14 amino acids. Per germline, CDR1 MDHEN and CDR2 SYDVKM. The V segment lost 6 bases and the J segment 8 bases; nucleotides outside the gene matches: 4. A single record per CDR3 protein comes from TCRdb applying MiXCR to the 5' RACE reads. The sample contains under 250,000 distinct CDR3 sequences, approximately 9% of which appear only once. The chain is built from TRBV28 and TRBJ1-4; 12 bases line up with TRBD1. The clonotype originates from a woman younger than 35 in good health. Sequencing used memory (CD45RO+) T cells sorted from blood. The CDR3: CASRLGQGAEKLFF. For the CDR3, the DNA is TGTGCCAGCAGGCTGGGACAGGGGGCAGAAAAACTGTTTTTT.